The T cell receptor (beta chain) under discussion was sequenced for a study of graft-versus-host responses after intestinal transplantation. Points from the study as a whole: Early post-transplant falls in HvG clones accompanied the peak levels of circulating GvH clones.

The protocol was immunoSEQ multiplex PCR, while the TCRdb copy is restricted to in-frame clones and leaves out a portion. This sample has 5,100 or so clones; just over 25% occur once, and the top ten carry about 3.5%. Germline CDR1 is MNHNS and CDR2 is SASEGT. V was pared by 4 bases and J by 5 bases, with 10 bases of the junction left unmatched. This CDR3 is built from 15 residues. This clone is medium-sized (0.01 to 0.1%) by share. The sequencing here drew on alloreactive CD4+ T cells from a mixed lymphocyte reaction culture, taken before transplantation. Subset here: CFSE-low proliferating T cells sorted from roughly six-day pre-transplant mixed lymphocyte reaction (GvH or HvG direction). The TCR sequence derives from a human patient who was an organ donor for intestinal transplantation. V and J are TRBV6-1 and TRBJ1-1; 7 nucleotides match TRBD1. CDR3 coding DNA: TGTGCCAGCAGTGTCCTATGGACAGGCGGGACTGAAGCTTTCTTT. The encoded protein is CASSVLWTGGTEAFF.